This T cell receptor beta chain stems from a study of blood T cell repertoires in COVID-19. The overall study: The United States, Italy and Spain were the sources of the acute and convalescent COVID-19 samples. The analysed material was cDNA or gDNA that came from T cells, B-cell-depleted T cells, or PBMCs.

TCRdb keeps only in-frame clones here, not all; method: immunoSEQ multiplex PCR. The data contain under 45,000 clones, 65% to 90% of them singletons. In this sample, this clone is medium-sized. The CDR3 contains 15 residues. Trimming shortened V by 2 bases and J by 8 bases, and 16 bases separated the two germline ends. Germline lookup yields CDR1 SGHTA and CDR2 FQGTGA. The receptor's source is a man aged 35 to 55 with active COVID-19. The rearrangement links TRBV7-3 to TRBJ2-1, with D possibly matching TRBD2 (6 bases). The sequenced sample consisted of peripheral blood. This chain's CDR3 is CASSLSSGDFDEQFF. CDR3 DNA sequence: TGTGCCAGCAGCTTATCGTCGGGAGATTTTGATGAGCAGTTCTTC.